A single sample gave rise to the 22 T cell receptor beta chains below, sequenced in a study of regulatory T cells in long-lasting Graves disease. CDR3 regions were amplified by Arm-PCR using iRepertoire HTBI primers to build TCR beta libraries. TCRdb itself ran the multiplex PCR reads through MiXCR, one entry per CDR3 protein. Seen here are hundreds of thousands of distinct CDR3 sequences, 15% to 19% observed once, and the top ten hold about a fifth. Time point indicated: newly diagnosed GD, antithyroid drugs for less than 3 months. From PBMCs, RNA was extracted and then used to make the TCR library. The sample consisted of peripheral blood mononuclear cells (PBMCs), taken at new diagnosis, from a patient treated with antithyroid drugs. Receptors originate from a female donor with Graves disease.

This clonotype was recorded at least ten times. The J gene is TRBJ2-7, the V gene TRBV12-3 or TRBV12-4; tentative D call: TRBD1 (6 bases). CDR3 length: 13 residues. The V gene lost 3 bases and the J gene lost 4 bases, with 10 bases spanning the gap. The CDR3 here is CASSFVGAYEQYF. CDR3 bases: TGTGCCAGCAGTTTTGTGGGGGCGTACGAGCAGTACTTC.

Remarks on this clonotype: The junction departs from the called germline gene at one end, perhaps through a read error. The DNA for the CDR3 is TGTGCCAGCAGCCATGGGGGCGTTGGGGCCAACGTCCTGACTTTC. Amino acid sequence: CASSHGGVGANVLTF. This sequence joins TRBV4-1 and TRBJ2-6; perhaps TRBD1 as D (6 bases). The V gene's germline CDR1 is MGHRA and CDR2 YSYEKL. The CDR3 covers 15 residues.

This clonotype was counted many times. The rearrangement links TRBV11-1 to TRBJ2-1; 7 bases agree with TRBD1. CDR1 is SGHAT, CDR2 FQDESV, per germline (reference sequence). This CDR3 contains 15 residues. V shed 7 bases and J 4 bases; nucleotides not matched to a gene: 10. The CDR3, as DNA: TGTGCCAGCACCCCCCGTGGGACAGCTTACAATGAGCAGTTCTTC. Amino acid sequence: CASTPRGTAYNEQFF.

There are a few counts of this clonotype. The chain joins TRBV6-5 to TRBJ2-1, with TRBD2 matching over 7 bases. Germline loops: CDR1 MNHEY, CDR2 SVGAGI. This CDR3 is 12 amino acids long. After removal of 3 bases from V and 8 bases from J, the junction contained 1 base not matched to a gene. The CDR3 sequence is CASSYAGDEQFF. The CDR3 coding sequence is TGTGCCAGCAGTTATGCGGGGGATGAGCAGTTCTTC.

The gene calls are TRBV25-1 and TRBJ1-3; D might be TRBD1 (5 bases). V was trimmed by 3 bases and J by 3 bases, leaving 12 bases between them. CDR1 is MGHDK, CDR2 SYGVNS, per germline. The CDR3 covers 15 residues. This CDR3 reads CASSDFGGSGNTIYF. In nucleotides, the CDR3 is TGTGCCAGCAGTGACTTTGGGGGGAGTGGAAACACCATATATTTT.

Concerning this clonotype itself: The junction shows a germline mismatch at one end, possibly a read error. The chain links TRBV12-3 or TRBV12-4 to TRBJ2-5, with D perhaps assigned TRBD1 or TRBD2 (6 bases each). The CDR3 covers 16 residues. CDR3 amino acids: CASTLGILGGGETQYF. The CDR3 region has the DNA TGTGCCAGCACTTTAGGAATTTTAGGGGGAGGAGAGACCCAGTACTTC.

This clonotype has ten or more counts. The CDR3, as DNA: TGCGCCAGCAGCCAAGGGGGCACAATTGGGGAGCAGTACTTC. It codes for CASSQGGTIGEQYF. The J gene is TRBJ2-7, the V gene TRBV4-3; D might be TRBD1 (5 bases). Germline CDR1 reads LGHNA; CDR2 reads YSLEER. With 1 base removed from V and 7 bases from J, the gap between germline ends came to 14 bases. This CDR3 has 14 residues.

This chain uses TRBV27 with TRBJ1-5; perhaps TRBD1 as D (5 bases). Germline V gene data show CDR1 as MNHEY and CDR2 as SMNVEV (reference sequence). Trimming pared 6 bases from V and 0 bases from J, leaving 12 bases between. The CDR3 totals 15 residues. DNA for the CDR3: TGTGCCAGCAGATCAGGGATGTATAGCAATCAGCCCCAGCATTTT. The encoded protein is CASRSGMYSNQPQHF.

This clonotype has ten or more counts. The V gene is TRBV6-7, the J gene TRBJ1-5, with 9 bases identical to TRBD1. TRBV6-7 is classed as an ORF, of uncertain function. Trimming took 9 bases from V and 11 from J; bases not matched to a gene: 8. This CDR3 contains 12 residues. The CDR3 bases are TGTGCCAGTCTACAGGGGGCTAGGGCCCAGCATTTT. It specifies CASLQGARAQHF.

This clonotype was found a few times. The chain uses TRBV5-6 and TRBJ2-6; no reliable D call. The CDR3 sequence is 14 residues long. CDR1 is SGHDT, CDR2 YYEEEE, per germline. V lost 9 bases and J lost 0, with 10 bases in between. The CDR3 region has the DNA TGTGCCACCTCAAGCTCCTCTGGGGCCAACGTCCTGACTTTC. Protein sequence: CATSSSSGANVLTF. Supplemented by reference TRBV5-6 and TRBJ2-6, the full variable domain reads DAGVTQSPTHLIKTRGQQVTLRCSPKSGHDTVSWYQQALGQGPQFIFQYYEEEERQRGNFPDRFSGHQFPNYSSELNVNALLLGDSALYLCATSSSSGANVLTFGAGSRLTVL.

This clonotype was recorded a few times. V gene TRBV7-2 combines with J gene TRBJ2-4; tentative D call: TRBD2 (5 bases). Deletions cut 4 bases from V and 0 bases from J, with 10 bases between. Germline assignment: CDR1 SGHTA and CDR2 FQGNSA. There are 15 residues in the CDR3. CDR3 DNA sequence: TGTGCCAGCAGCTCGCGGGTCCTAGCCAAAAACATTCAGTACTTC. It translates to CASSSRVLAKNIQYF.

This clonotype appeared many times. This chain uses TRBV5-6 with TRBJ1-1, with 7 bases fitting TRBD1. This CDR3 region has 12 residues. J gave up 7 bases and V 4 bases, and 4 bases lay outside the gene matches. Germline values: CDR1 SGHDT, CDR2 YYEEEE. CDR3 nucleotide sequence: TGTGCCAGCAGCCGGGACAGAGATGAAGCTTTCTTT. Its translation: CASSRDRDEAFF.

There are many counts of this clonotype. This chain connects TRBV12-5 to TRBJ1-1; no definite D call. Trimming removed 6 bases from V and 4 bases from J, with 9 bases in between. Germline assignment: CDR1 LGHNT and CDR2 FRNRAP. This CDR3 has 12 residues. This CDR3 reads CASGPGLTEAFF. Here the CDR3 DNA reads TGTGCTAGTGGGCCAGGTCTCACTGAAGCTTTCTTT. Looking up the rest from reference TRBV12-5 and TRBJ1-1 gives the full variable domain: DARVTQTPRHKVTEMGQEVTMRCQPILGHNTVFWYRQTMMQGLELLAYFRNRAPLDDSGMPKDRFSAEMPDATLATLKIQPSEPRDSAVYFCASGPGLTEAFFGQGTRLTVV.

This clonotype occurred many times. CDR3 DNA sequence: TGTGCCAGTAGTATAGTTTGGACTCAGTACCAAGAGACCCAGTACTTC. This gives the protein CASSIVWTQYQETQYF. The rearrangement links TRBV19 to TRBJ2-5, with D possibly matching TRBD2 (5 bases). Germline V gene sequence: CDR1 LNHDA, CDR2 SQIVND (reference sequence). The V end lost 1 base, the J end lost 0 bases, and 12 bases lay between the germline ends. The CDR3 has 16 residues.

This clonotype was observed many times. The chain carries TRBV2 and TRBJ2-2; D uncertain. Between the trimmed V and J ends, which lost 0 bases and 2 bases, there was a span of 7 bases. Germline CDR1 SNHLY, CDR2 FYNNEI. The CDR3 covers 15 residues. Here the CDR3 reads CASSEALQNTGELFF. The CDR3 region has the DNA TGTGCCAGCAGTGAAGCGTTGCAAAACACCGGGGAGCTGTTTTTT.

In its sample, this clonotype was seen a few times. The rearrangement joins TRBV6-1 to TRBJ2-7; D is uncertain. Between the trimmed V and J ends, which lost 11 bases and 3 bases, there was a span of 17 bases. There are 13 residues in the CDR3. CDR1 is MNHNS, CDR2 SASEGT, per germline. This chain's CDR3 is CAARRANFYEQYF. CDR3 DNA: TGTGCCGCTCGACGGGCAAACTTCTACGAGCAGTACTTC.

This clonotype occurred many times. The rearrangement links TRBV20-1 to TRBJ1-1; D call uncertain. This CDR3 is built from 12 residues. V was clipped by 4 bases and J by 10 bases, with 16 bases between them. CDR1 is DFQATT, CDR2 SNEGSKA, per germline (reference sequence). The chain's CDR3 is CSAMLTAGGAFF. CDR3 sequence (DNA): TGCAGTGCTATGCTAACCGCGGGAGGAGCTTTCTTT.

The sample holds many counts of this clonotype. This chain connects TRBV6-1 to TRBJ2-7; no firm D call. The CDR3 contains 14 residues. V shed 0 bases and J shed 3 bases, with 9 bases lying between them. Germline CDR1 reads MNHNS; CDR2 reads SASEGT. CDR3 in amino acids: CASSEALKDYEQYF. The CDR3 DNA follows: TGTGCCAGCAGTGAAGCGCTGAAGGACTACGAGCAGTACTTC.

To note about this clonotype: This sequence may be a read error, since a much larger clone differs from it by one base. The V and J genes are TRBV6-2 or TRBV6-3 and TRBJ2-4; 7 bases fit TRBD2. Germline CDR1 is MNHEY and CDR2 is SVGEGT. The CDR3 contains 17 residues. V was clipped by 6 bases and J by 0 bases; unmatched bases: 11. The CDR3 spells CASRWGGLLPAKNIQYF. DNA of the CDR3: TGTGCCAGCAGGTGGGGGGGATTACTTCCAGCCAAAAACATTCAGTACTTC.

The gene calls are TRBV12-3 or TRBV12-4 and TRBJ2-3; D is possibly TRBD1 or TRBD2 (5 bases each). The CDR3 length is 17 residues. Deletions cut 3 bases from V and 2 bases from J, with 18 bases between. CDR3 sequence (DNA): TGTGCCAGCAGTTTGGGGGTCGGGATAGCCGTCACAGATACGCAGTATTTT. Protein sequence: CASSLGVGIAVTDTQYF.

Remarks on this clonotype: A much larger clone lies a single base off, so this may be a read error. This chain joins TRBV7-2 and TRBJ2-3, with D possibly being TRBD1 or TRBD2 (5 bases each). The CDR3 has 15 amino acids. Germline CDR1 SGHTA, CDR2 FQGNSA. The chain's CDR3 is CACSLRLGTSDTQYF. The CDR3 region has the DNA TGTGCCTGCAGCTTACGTCTTGGGACCTCAGATACGCAGTATTTT.

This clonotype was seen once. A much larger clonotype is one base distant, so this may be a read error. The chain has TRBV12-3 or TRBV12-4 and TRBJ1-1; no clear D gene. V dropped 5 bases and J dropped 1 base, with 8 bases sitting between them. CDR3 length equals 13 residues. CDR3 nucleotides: TGTGCCAGCAGTATGACACAGAACACTGAAGCTTTCTTT. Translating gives CASSMTQNTEAFF.